The 29 T cell receptor beta chains listed next were all sequenced from one sample in a study of blood T cell repertoires in COVID-19. Data came from immunoSEQ multiplex PCR; TCRdb stores just in-frame clones and leaves some out. The sample includes about 140,000 clones, 88% seen only once; the top ten take around 1.9%. Sequenced input: peripheral blood. The receptors originated from a man aged 65-85 years with acute or convalescent COVID-19.

The CDR3 coding sequence is TGTGCTACGGGGGGACACCGTTACAATGAGCAGTTCTTC. Translating it yields CATGGHRYNEQFF. V gene TRBV24-1 combines with J gene TRBJ2-1; TRBD2 is a possible D gene (7 bases). The CDR3 is 13 residues long. CDR1 is KGHDR, CDR2 SFDVKD, per germline.

A few counts support this clone. The chain carries TRBV10-3 and TRBJ1-4; D remains unclear. CDR3 length equals 15 residues. CDR1 and CDR2 from the germline V gene are ENHRY and SYGVKD. V was cut by 3 bases and J by 1 base, with 9 bases left in between. Written as DNA, the CDR3 is TGTGCCATCAGTGATGACAAAGGAACTAATGAAAAACTGTTTTTT. Translation: CAISDDKGTNEKLFF.

The chain combines TRBV6-5 with TRBJ2-7; a possible D gene is TRBD2 (5 bases). The CDR3 has 13 amino acids. Trimming stripped 2 bases from V and 5 bases from J, with 10 bases between. CDR1 MNHEY and CDR2 SVGAGI come from the germline V gene. The CDR3 sequence: CASSYEGSDEQYF. The CDR3 DNA reads TGTGCCAGCAGTTACGAGGGTAGCGACGAGCAGTACTTC.

This chain connects TRBV5-1 to TRBJ1-1, with D possibly being TRBD1 (5 bases). The CDR3 covers 14 residues. The V gene's germline CDR1 is SGHRS and CDR2 YFSETQ. The V end lost 4 bases, the J end lost 4 bases, and 14 bases lay between the germline ends. The CDR3 region is CASSGGGSVTEAFF. CDR3 DNA: TGCGCCAGCAGCGGGGGAGGATCGGTCACTGAAGCTTTCTTT.

The V gene is TRBV23-1, the J gene TRBJ2-7, with a tentative D call TRBD2 (5 bases). TRBV23-1 is noted as an ORF with a role that remains uncertain. V gave up 3 bases and J gave up 9 bases, with 12 bases separating them. The CDR3 loop spans 12 amino acids. The CDR3 DNA is TGCGCCAGCAGTCAGGGTCTAGCACGGCAGTACTTC. Protein sequence: CASSQGLARQYF.

The V call is TRBV11-1, the J call TRBJ2-2, with TRBD2 matching 10 bases. Germline V gene sequence: CDR1 SGHAT, CDR2 FQDESV (reference sequence). This CDR3 spans 16 amino acids. Losses at the gene ends were 1 base for V and 5 bases for J; bases not matched to a gene: 4. The CDR3 reads CASSLDSGRSTGELFF. For the CDR3, the DNA is TGTGCCAGCAGCTTAGATAGCGGGAGGAGTACCGGGGAGCTGTTTTTT.

The chain recombines TRBV5-1 with TRBJ1-1, with 9 bases lining up with TRBD1. Germline V gene data show CDR1 as SGHRS and CDR2 as YFSETQ. With V trimmed by 0 bases and J by 4 bases, 1 base remained unmatched. The CDR3 is 14 residues long. CDR3 region: CASSLGDRATEAFF. CDR3 bases: TGCGCCAGCAGCTTGGGGGACAGGGCCACTGAAGCTTTCTTT.

The chain uses TRBV13 and TRBJ2-5, with D possibly TRBD2 on 5 matching bases. Germline CDR1 is PRHDT and CDR2 is FYEKMQ (reference sequence). The CDR3 sequence is 14 residues long. Trimming pared 6 bases from V and 1 base from J, leaving 12 bases between. CDR3 region: CASRRRARQETQYF. In DNA, the CDR3 is TGTGCCAGCAGACGGCGGGCTCGCCAAGAGACCCAGTACTTC.

A few counts support this clone. V gene TRBV12-3 or TRBV12-4 combines with J gene TRBJ2-7; weak D call: TRBD1 (7 bases). The CDR3 has 13 residues. V lost 3 bases, J lost 5 bases, and 11 bases lay in between. The CDR3 bases are TGTGCCAGCAGTTTTGGCAGGGGGGACGAGCAGTACTTC. Its protein is CASSFGRGDEQYF.

The chain has TRBV10-3 and TRBJ1-2, with 9 bases that match TRBD1. Germline CDR1 is ENHRY and CDR2 is SYGVKD. There are 14 residues in the CDR3. With 4 bases clipped from V and 4 bases from J, the junction kept 4 bases outside the gene matches. This CDR3 is CAISGQGVSYGYTF. CDR3 DNA sequence: TGTGCCATCAGTGGACAGGGGGTTTCCTATGGCTACACCTTC.

The CDR3 sequence: CASRTGLAGGQGTQYF. The CDR3 coding sequence is TGTGCCAGCAGGACGGGACTAGCGGGGGGGCAGGGGACCCAGTACTTC. The chain has TRBV2 and TRBJ2-5; 16 bases map to TRBD2. Germline V gene lookup returns CDR1 SNHLY and CDR2 FYNNEI. This CDR3 comprises 16 residues. Trimming cost V 6 bases and J 7 bases; bases outside gene matches: 8.

The chain carries TRBV19 and TRBJ2-2; 7 bases match TRBD2. The germline V gene encodes CDR1 LNHDA and CDR2 SQIVND (reference sequence). V lost 9 bases and J lost 0; bases outside the gene matches: 10. The CDR3 is 16 residues long. The CDR3 loop reads CASFPAAGTNTGELFF. Here the CDR3 DNA reads TGTGCCAGCTTCCCCGCAGCGGGGACGAACACCGGGGAGCTGTTTTTT.

The chain combines TRBV2 with TRBJ2-7, with a weak D call TRBD1 (5 bases). The CDR3 loop spans 13 amino acids. The germline gives CDR1 SNHLY, CDR2 FYNNEI. V dropped 8 bases and J dropped 5 bases, with 16 bases sitting between them. The CDR3 sequence is CASRTAGWDEQYF. CDR3 in DNA: TGTGCCAGCCGAACAGCAGGGTGGGACGAGCAGTACTTC.

This chain connects TRBV3-1 (or the pseudogene TRBV3-2) to TRBJ1-5, with 7 bases identical to TRBD1. The trim removed 2 bases at V and 5 bases at J, leaving 6 bases unmatched. Germline values: CDR1 LGHDT, CDR2 YNNKEL (reference sequence). The CDR3 totals 15 residues. The CDR3 region has the DNA TGTGCCAGCAGCCAATCGGGACAGTCCCATCAGCCCCAGCATTTT. It is translated as CASSQSGQSHQPQHF.

Details on this clone: Within the sample, other DNA sequences also encode this same CDR3. This chain connects TRBV7-9 to TRBJ2-7; 7 nucleotides line up with TRBD1. CDR3 length equals 15 residues. J gave up 0 bases and V 5 bases, and 7 bases lay outside the gene matches. Germline assignment: CDR1 SEHNR and CDR2 FQNEAQ (reference sequence). CDR3 nucleotides: TGTGCCAGCAGCGCCGGACAGGTGAGCTCCTACGAGCAGTACTTC. Encoded protein: CASSAGQVSSYEQYF. The full variable domain, rest sourced from reference TRBV7-9 and TRBJ2-7, is DTGVSQNPRHKITKRGQNVTFRCDPISEHNRLYWYRQTLGQGPEFLTYFQNEAQLEKSRLLSDRFSAERPKGSFSTLEIQRTEQGDSAMYLCASSAGQVSSYEQYFGPGTRLTVT.

The chain employs TRBV15 and TRBJ2-4; the match to TRBD2 covers 9 bases. CDR3 length: 20 amino acids. J gave up 0 bases and V 0 bases, and 12 bases lay outside the gene matches. Germline-derived CDR1 and CDR2 are LNHNV and YYDKDF (reference sequence). CDR3 residues: CATSRDSPAGLALAKNIQYF. CDR3 bases: TGTGCCACCAGCAGAGATTCCCCGGCGGGACTAGCTCTAGCCAAAAACATTCAGTACTTC.

The V gene is TRBV24-1, the J gene TRBJ2-7; no reliable D call. The germline V gene has CDR1 KGHDR and CDR2 SFDVKD. This CDR3 is 14 amino acids long. The V end lost 9 bases, the J end lost 2 bases, and 16 bases lay between the germline ends. The CDR3 coding sequence is TGTGCCACCGCCTTGTGGCAGACAACCTACGAGCAGTACTTC. Residues: CATALWQTTYEQYF.

The V gene is TRBV6-5, the J gene TRBJ1-3; 10 nucleotides line up with TRBD1. Trimming cost V 0 bases and J 2 bases; bases outside gene matches: 1. CDR1 is MNHEY, CDR2 SVGAGI, per germline. CDR3 length: 16 residues. This CDR3 reads CASSYSGTGAGNTIYF. As DNA, the CDR3 is TGTGCCAGCAGTTACTCCGGGACAGGGGCTGGAAACACCATATATTTT.

The chain joins TRBV5-4 to TRBJ1-2, with TRBD1 matching over 7 bases. Germline assignment: CDR1 SGHNT and CDR2 YYREEE (reference sequence). This CDR3 is 15 amino acids long. J was trimmed by 4 bases and V by 3 bases; bases with no gene match: 9. The CDR3 loop is CASSYGTELGYGYTF. CDR3 sequence (DNA): TGTGCCAGCAGCTACGGGACAGAATTGGGCTATGGCTACACCTTC.

The CDR3 loop is CASRAPRGEGSPLHF. The DNA for the CDR3 is TGCGCCAGCAGAGCCCCCCGGGGGGAGGGCTCACCCCTCCACTTT. This chain uses TRBV10-2 with TRBJ1-6; D may be TRBD1 (5 bases). CDR3 size: 15 residues. V lost 6 bases to trimming and J lost 10 bases, with 19 bases between them. Germline CDR1 is WSHSY and CDR2 is SAAADI.

In this sample, this clone turned up once. This rearrangement joins TRBV6-5 to TRBJ1-1; D uncertain. V dropped 0 bases and J dropped 5 bases, with 10 bases sitting between them. CDR1 and CDR2 from the germline V gene are MNHEY and SVGAGI. CDR3 length equals 14 residues. The chain's CDR3 is CASSYSGWVTEAFF. CDR3 bases: TGTGCCAGCAGTTACTCGGGCTGGGTGACTGAAGCTTTCTTT.

This clone has a single count. V usage is TRBV5-1 and J usage is TRBJ2-2; 7 bases are shared with TRBD2. Germline values: CDR1 SGHRS, CDR2 YFSETQ. After removal of 7 bases from V and 4 bases from J, the junction contained 7 bases not matched to a gene. CDR3 size: 14 residues. This CDR3 reads CASGEGLITGELFF. The CDR3 DNA reads TGCGCCAGCGGGGAGGGATTAATCACCGGGGAGCTGTTTTTT.

The J gene is TRBJ1-5, the V gene TRBV2; perhaps TRBD1 as D (5 bases). Germline assignment: CDR1 SNHLY and CDR2 FYNNEI. Trimming stripped 6 bases from V and 3 bases from J, with 15 bases between. The CDR3 runs 15 residues. The CDR3 bases are TGTGCCAGCAGGGCAACAACAGGATCCAATCAGCCCCAGCATTTT. This translates into CASRATTGSNQPQHF.

The chain has TRBV6-5 and TRBJ1-1; a possible D gene is TRBD1 (5 bases). V was pared by 8 bases and J by 3 bases, with 10 bases between. Germline CDR1 is MNHEY and CDR2 is SVGAGI. This CDR3 comprises 12 residues. The CDR3 is CASWQGYTEAFF. The DNA for the CDR3 is TGTGCCAGCTGGCAGGGCTACACTGAAGCTTTCTTT.

The rearrangement joins TRBV6-2 or TRBV6-3 to TRBJ2-3; unclear D gene. This CDR3 has 15 amino acids. CDR1 MNHEY and CDR2 SVGEGT come from the germline V gene. The germline V and J ends were trimmed by 0 bases and 2 bases, with 9 bases remaining between them. The CDR3: CASSYSLLFTDTQYF. The CDR3 DNA reads as TGTGCCAGCAGTTACTCCCTCTTATTCACAGATACGCAGTATTTT.

This chain connects TRBV10-1 to TRBJ2-7, with a weak D call TRBD2 (6 bases). The V gene's germline CDR1 is WNHNN and CDR2 SYGVQD (reference sequence). V was pared by 4 bases and J by 2 bases, with 18 bases between. The CDR3 is made up of 16 amino acids. The CDR3 is CASSGDWTAPPYEQYF. CDR3 nucleotides: TGCGCCAGCAGTGGGGACTGGACTGCTCCTCCCTACGAGCAGTACTTC.

J is TRBJ2-5 and V is TRBV6-2 or TRBV6-3; 7 bases align to TRBD2. This CDR3 comprises 15 residues. Per germline, CDR1 MNHEY and CDR2 SVGEGT. V lost 3 bases to trimming and J lost 5 bases; unmatched junction nucleotides: 9. CDR3 in amino acids: CASSYEGGRSETQYF. As DNA, the CDR3 is TGTGCCAGCAGTTATGAGGGCGGGAGAAGCGAGACCCAGTACTTC.

The CDR3 DNA sequence: TGTGCCAGCAGGCCAAACTCTCCGACTGGCAATGAGCAGTTCTTC. Its protein is CASRPNSPTGNEQFF. The chain links TRBV6-5 to TRBJ2-1, with D unresolved. The V gene's germline CDR1 is MNHEY and CDR2 SVGAGI. With 6 bases removed from V and 6 bases from J, the gap between germline ends came to 18 bases. The CDR3 length is 15 residues.

The chain is built from TRBV28 and TRBJ2-5, with TRBD2 matching over 10 bases. The V gene's germline CDR1 is MDHEN and CDR2 SYDVKM. J lost 5 bases, V lost 3 bases, and 3 bases had no gene match. CDR3 length: 14 residues. The CDR3 region is CASSFGTSEETQYF. CDR3 DNA sequence: TGTGCCAGCAGTTTTGGGACTAGCGAGGAGACCCAGTACTTC.